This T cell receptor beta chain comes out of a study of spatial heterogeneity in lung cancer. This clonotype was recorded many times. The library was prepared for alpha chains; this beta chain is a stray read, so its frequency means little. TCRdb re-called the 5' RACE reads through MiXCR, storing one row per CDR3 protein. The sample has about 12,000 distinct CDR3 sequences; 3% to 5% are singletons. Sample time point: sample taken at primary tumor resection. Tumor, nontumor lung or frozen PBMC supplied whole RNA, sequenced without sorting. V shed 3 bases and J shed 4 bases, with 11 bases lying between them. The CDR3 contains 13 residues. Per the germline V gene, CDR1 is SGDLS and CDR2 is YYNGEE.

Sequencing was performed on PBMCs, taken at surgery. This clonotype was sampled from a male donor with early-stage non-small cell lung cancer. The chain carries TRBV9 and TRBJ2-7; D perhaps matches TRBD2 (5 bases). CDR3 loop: CASSAPGGYEQYF. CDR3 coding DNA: TGTGCCAGCAGCGCTCCGGGCGGGTACGAGCAGTACTTC.